This T cell receptor beta chain was captured by sequencing in a study of blood T cell repertoires in COVID-19. On the study more broadly: Samples of COVID-19 (acute and convalescent) were obtained from the United States, Italy and Spain.

Assay used: immunoSEQ multiplex PCR; TCRdb lists only in-frame clones, some missing. The sample has roughly 250,000 clones, 65% to 85% seen once. The CDR3 has 14 amino acids. Looked up from germline, CDR1 is SGHNT and CDR2 is YYREEE (reference sequence). Deletions cut 4 bases from V and 4 bases from J, with 14 bases between. J is TRBJ1-1 and V is TRBV5-4; perhaps TRBD1 as D (5 bases). Sequencing was done on a sample of peripheral blood. This TCR was sampled from a woman aged 40 to 50 with active or convalescent COVID-19. The CDR3 region is CASSQIGGGTEAFF. CDR3 sequence (DNA): TGTGCCAGCAGCCAAATTGGGGGGGGCACTGAAGCTTTCTTT.